Sequencing of this T cell receptor beta chain was carried out in a study of T cell responses to AZD1222 COVID-19 vaccine. Study-wide points: Most donors were white British, females outnumbered males, and clonal diversity was possibly underestimated. Increases in Spike-specific TCR breadth and depth were seen after two AZD1222 doses. Within unmutated variant regions lay the reported targets of nearly half of spike-specific TCRs. After the peak T cell response, and only then, were repertoires sampled.

V was clipped by 2 bases and J by 7 bases, with 9 bases between them. Germline loops: CDR1 KGHSH, CDR2 LQKENI. This CDR3 is 13 amino acids long. Regarding this clone: The antigen remains undetermined.

Sequencing used immunoSEQ multiplex PCR; TCRdb keeps in-frame clones, though not all of them. This sample carries about 110,000 clones, approximately 92% of them seen once, and the ten largest clones take more than 7%. This chain connects TRBV18 to TRBJ1-5; tentatively, D is TRBD1 (5 bases). The sample in question was peripheral blood, obtained 28 days after the second AZD1222 dose. This sequence was found in an adult who received the AZD1222 COVID-19 vaccine. The CDR3, as DNA: TGTGCCAGCTCACCAACTGGGGGACAGCCCCAGCATTTT. The encoded protein is CASSPTGGQPQHF.